This is a list of T cell receptor beta chains from one sample in a study of early T cells in non-severe SARS-CoV-2 infection. Using its own MiXCR run on the 5' RACE reads, TCRdb lists one record per CDR3 protein. This repertoire shows tens of thousands of distinct CDR3 sequences, around 6% found once; its top ten account for about 6.8%. Material for sequencing was whole blood. These TCRs come from an adult who was a healthcare worker with PCR-confirmed SARS-CoV-2 infection or an uninfected control (not recorded which). The CDR3 runs from the conserved cysteine through the conserved F or W. Clone size, where shown, is once, few, many, or a class for clones that have expanded.

v_call: TRBV15
j_call: TRBJ2-7
clone_size: few
cdr3_aa: CATSRGAYEQYF

v_call: TRBV5-1
j_call: TRBJ2-7
clone_size: many
cdr3_aa: CASSSGLAGGIYEQYF

v_call: TRBV5-1
j_call: TRBJ1-4
clone_size: NA
cdr3_aa: CASSLVGQPNEKLFF

v_call: TRBV20-1
j_call: TRBJ2-3
clone_size: many
cdr3_aa: CSARGFTDTQYF

v_call: TRBV6-4
j_call: TRBJ2-1
clone_size: few
cdr3_aa: CASSDSRGLAGINEQFF

v_call: TRBV7-2
j_call: TRBJ2-7
clone_size: NA
cdr3_aa: CASSLVWTGGNEQYF

v_call: TRBV12-3/TRBV12-4
j_call: TRBJ2-3
clone_size: NA
cdr3_aa: CATAQGGGTDTQYF

v_call: TRBV27
j_call: TRBJ2-7
clone_size: many
cdr3_aa: CASSSTSGSYEQYF

v_call: TRBV16
j_call: TRBJ1-2
clone_size: many
cdr3_aa: CASSPESTSGYGYTF

v_call: TRBV18
j_call: TRBJ1-2
clone_size: many
cdr3_aa: CASSPETSNYGYTF

v_call: TRBV19
j_call: TRBJ2-6
clone_size: NA
cdr3_aa: CASSTGQGALGANVLTF

v_call: TRBV18
j_call: TRBJ1-5
clone_size: many
cdr3_aa: CASSRGRINQPQHF

v_call: TRBV10-2
j_call: TRBJ1-1
clone_size: many
cdr3_aa: CASSAYRGRNMNTEAFF

v_call: TRBV6-2/TRBV6-3
j_call: TRBJ1-5
clone_size: many
cdr3_aa: CATALRGNQPQHF

v_call: TRBV5-6
j_call: TRBJ2-3
clone_size: many
cdr3_aa: CASSWDTDTQYF

v_call: TRBV5-1
j_call: TRBJ2-5
clone_size: few
cdr3_aa: CASSLDRQTQETQYF

v_call: TRBV28
j_call: TRBJ1-3
clone_size: many
cdr3_aa: CASSGHSGNTIYF

v_call: TRBV21-1
j_call: TRBJ2-1
clone_size: many
cdr3_aa: CASSKGVGWLAGGLWDEQFF

v_call: TRBV19
j_call: TRBJ2-3
clone_size: many
cdr3_aa: CASSARRGIDTQYF

v_call: TRBV7-2
j_call: TRBJ2-2
clone_size: few
cdr3_aa: CASSLALAGELFF

v_call: TRBV27
j_call: TRBJ1-1
clone_size: many
cdr3_aa: CASRKGVRQEWNTEAFF

v_call: TRBV29-1
j_call: TRBJ2-3
clone_size: many
cdr3_aa: CSVAGDSTDTQYF

v_call: TRBV7-9
j_call: TRBJ1-1
clone_size: many
cdr3_aa: CASSLEVVNAEAFF

v_call: TRBV5-1
j_call: TRBJ2-3
clone_size: many
cdr3_aa: CASSLGPASSTDTQYF

v_call: TRBV29-1
j_call: TRBJ1-1
clone_size: NA
cdr3_aa: CSVQRGRVDTEAFF

v_call: TRBV4-3
j_call: TRBJ1-2
clone_size: many
cdr3_aa: CASSTRTGTTESGYTF

v_call: TRBV3-1
j_call: TRBJ2-1
clone_size: NA
cdr3_aa: CASSPPGDGYNEQFF

v_call: TRBV7-9
j_call: TRBJ1-1
clone_size: few
cdr3_aa: CASSLVRNTEAFF

v_call: TRBV19
j_call: TRBJ1-2
clone_size: many
cdr3_aa: CASRSGANYGYTF

v_call: TRBV11-3
j_call: TRBJ1-1
clone_size: NA
cdr3_aa: CASSFTGRNTEAFF

v_call: TRBV29-1
j_call: TRBJ2-3
clone_size: many
cdr3_aa: CSAPVGADTQYF

v_call: TRBV29-1
j_call: TRBJ1-2
clone_size: many
cdr3_aa: CSVEDRGADYGYTF

v_call: TRBV7-6
j_call: TRBJ1-2
clone_size: few
cdr3_aa: CASSLYPQGAKVFNYGYTF

v_call: TRBV20-1
j_call: TRBJ1-2
clone_size: many
cdr3_aa: CSVPSSGFDGYTF

v_call: TRBV7-9
j_call: TRBJ1-2
clone_size: NA
cdr3_aa: CASSVGDNGYTF

v_call: TRBV3-1
j_call: TRBJ1-3
clone_size: many
cdr3_aa: CASSHRTGSTIYF

v_call: TRBV13
j_call: TRBJ2-2
clone_size: NA
cdr3_aa: CASSQDSAGAGELFF

v_call: TRBV12-3/TRBV12-4
j_call: TRBJ2-2
clone_size: many
cdr3_aa: CASRLQGLNTGELFF

v_call: TRBV3-1
j_call: TRBJ2-2
clone_size: many
cdr3_aa: CASSQEIRARTGELFF

v_call: TRBV18
j_call: TRBJ2-5
clone_size: NA
cdr3_aa: CASSPLWGETQYF

v_call: TRBV5-4
j_call: TRBJ2-2
clone_size: many
cdr3_aa: CASSRIRTLNTGELFF

v_call: TRBV6-4
j_call: TRBJ2-1
clone_size: many
cdr3_aa: CASSDFRLAANEQFF

v_call: TRBV3-1
j_call: TRBJ2-1
clone_size: many
cdr3_aa: CASSQDPRTHEQFF

v_call: TRBV7-2
j_call: TRBJ2-7
clone_size: few
cdr3_aa: CASSPGGSSYEQYF

v_call: TRBV28
j_call: TRBJ1-5
clone_size: many
cdr3_aa: CASSPPARVRRNQPQHF

v_call: TRBV6-2/TRBV6-3
j_call: TRBJ2-1
clone_size: many
cdr3_aa: CASRDAKFSGGTYNEQFF

v_call: TRBV5-1
j_call: TRBJ2-2
clone_size: many
cdr3_aa: CASSFSTGNTGELFF

v_call: TRBV6-6
j_call: TRBJ2-7
clone_size: NA
cdr3_aa: CASSYSTGGDEQYF

v_call: TRBV6-2/TRBV6-3
j_call: TRBJ1-1
clone_size: many
cdr3_aa: CASRVTVKNTEAFF

v_call: TRBV4-1
j_call: TRBJ2-7
clone_size: NA
cdr3_aa: CASSQGPTSSYEQYF

v_call: TRBV6-2/TRBV6-3
j_call: TRBJ1-2
clone_size: few
cdr3_aa: CASSYSADYGYTF

v_call: TRBV12-3/TRBV12-4
j_call: TRBJ1-2
clone_size: NA
cdr3_aa: CASSLTLGRGYTF

v_call: TRBV25-1
j_call: TRBJ2-7
clone_size: many
cdr3_aa: CASSEGWGPFEQYF

v_call: TRBV9
j_call: TRBJ2-3
clone_size: many
cdr3_aa: CASSEGGRPDTQYF

v_call: TRBV7-9
j_call: TRBJ2-7
clone_size: few
cdr3_aa: CASSSTLALSYEQYF